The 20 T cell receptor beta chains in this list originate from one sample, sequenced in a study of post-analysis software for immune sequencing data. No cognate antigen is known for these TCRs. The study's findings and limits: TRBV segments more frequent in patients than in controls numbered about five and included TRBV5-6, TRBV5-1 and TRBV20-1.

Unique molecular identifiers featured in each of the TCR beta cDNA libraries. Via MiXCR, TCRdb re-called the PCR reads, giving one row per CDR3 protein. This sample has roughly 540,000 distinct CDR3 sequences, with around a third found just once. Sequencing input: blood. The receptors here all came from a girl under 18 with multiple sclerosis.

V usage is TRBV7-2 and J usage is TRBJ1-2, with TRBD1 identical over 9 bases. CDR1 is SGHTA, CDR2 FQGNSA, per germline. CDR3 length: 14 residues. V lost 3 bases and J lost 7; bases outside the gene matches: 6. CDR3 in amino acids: CASSFRDRGAGYTF. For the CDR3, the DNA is TGTGCCAGCAGCTTCCGAGACAGGGGGGCTGGCTACACCTTC. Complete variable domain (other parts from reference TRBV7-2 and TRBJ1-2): GAGVSQSPSNKVTEKGKDVELRCDPISGHTALYWYRQSLGQGLEFLIYFQGNSAPDKSGLPSDRFSAERTGGSVSTLTIQRTQQEDSAVYLCASSFRDRGAGYTFGSGTRLTVV.

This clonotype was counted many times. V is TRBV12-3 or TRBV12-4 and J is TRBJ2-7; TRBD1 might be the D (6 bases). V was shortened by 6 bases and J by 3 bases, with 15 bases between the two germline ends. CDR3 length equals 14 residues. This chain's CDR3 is CASSNSGQFYEQYF. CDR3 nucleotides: TGTGCCAGCAGCAACTCCGGACAGTTCTACGAGCAGTACTTC.

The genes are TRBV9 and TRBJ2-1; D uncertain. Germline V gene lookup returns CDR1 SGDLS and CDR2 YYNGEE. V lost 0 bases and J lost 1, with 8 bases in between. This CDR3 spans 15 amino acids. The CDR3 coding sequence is TGTGCCAGCAGCGTAGTTGAGCCTTCCTACAATGAGCAGTTCTTC. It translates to CASSVVEPSYNEQFF.

The CDR3 region has the DNA TGTGCCAGCAGCTTAGATCCCCTAGCGGGGAGGCAAGAGACCCAGTACTTC. Amino acid sequence: CASSLDPLAGRQETQYF. The J gene is TRBJ2-7, the V gene TRBV11-2; TRBD2 agrees at 9 bases. The J call may be faulty, since TRBJ2-5 better matches the DNA end. CDR1 and CDR2 (germline): SGHAT, FQNNGV. The CDR3 totals 17 residues.

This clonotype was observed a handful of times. CDR3 nucleotide sequence: TGTGCCAGCAGCCCCTGGGGGGAGAGCACAGATACGCAGTATTTT. Translated: CASSPWGESTDTQYF. The chain uses TRBV3-1 and TRBJ2-3; a possible D gene is TRBD2 (6 bases). Trimming left V 4 bases short and J 0 bases short, with 11 bases between. Germline CDR1 and CDR2: LGHDT and YNNKEL (reference sequence). The CDR3 length is 15 residues.

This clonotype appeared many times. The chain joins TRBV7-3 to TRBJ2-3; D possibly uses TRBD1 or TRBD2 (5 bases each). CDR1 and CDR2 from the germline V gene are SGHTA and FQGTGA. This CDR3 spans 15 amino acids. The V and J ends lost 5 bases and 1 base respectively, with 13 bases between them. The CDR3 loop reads CASSNRPGRTDTQYF. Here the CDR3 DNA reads TGTGCCAGCAGCAATCGACCGGGGCGCACAGATACGCAGTATTTT.

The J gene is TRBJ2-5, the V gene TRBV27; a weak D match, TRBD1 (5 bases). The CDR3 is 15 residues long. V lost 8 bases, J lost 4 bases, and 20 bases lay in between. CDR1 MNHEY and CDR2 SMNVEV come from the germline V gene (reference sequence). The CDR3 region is CASRPLDIGRETQYF. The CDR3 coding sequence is TGTGCCAGCCGCCCGTTGGACATTGGACGAGAGACCCAGTACTTC.

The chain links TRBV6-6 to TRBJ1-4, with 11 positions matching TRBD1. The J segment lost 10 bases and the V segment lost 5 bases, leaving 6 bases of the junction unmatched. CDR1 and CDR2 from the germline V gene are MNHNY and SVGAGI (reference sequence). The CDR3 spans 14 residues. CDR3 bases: TGTGCCAGCAGTGGCTCCGGGACAGGGGGAAAACTGTTTTTT. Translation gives CASSGSGTGGKLFF.

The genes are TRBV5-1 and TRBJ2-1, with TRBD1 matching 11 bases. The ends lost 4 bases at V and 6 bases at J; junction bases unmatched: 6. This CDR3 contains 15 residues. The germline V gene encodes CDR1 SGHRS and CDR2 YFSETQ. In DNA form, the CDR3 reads TGCGCCAGCAGCATCCGGGACAGGGGGTTCAATGAGCAGTTCTTC. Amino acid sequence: CASSIRDRGFNEQFF.

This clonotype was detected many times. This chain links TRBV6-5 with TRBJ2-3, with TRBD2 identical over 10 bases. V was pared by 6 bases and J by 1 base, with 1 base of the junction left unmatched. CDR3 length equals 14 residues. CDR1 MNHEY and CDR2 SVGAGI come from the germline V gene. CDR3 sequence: CASRTSGGTDTQYF. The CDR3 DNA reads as TGTGCCAGCAGAACTAGCGGGGGCACAGATACGCAGTATTTT.

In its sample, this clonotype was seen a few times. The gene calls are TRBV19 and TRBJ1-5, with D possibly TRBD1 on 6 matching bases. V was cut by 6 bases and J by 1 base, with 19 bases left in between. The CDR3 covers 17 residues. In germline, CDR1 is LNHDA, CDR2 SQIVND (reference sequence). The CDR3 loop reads CASSHWNRVWSNQPQHF. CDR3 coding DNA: TGTGCCAGTAGCCATTGGAACAGGGTTTGGAGCAATCAGCCCCAGCATTTT.

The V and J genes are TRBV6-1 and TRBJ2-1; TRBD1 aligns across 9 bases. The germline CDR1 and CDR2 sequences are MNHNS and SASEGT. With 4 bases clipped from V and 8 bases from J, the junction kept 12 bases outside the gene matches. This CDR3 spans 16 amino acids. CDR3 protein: CASSGMGTGHRYEQFF. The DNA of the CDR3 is TGTGCCAGCAGTGGTATGGGGACAGGGCATCGGTATGAGCAGTTCTTC.

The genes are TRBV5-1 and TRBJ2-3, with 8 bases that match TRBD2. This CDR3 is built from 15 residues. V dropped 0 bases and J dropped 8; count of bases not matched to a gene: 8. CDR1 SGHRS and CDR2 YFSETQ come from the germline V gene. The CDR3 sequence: CASSLVGTREGTQYF. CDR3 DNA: TGCGCCAGCAGCTTGGTTGGGACTAGAGAGGGTACGCAGTATTTT.

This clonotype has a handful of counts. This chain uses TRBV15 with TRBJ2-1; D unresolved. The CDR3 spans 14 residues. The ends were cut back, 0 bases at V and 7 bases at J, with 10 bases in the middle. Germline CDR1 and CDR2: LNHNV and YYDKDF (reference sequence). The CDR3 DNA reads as TGTGCCACCAGCAGAGATCGAGGTCCTAATGAGCAGTTCTTC. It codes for CATSRDRGPNEQFF.

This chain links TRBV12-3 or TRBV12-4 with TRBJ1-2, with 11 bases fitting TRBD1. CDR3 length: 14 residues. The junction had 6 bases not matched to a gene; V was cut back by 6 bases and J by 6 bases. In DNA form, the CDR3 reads TGTGCCAGCAGGGGGGACAGGGGGGCACATGGCTACACCTTC. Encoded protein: CASRGDRGAHGYTF.

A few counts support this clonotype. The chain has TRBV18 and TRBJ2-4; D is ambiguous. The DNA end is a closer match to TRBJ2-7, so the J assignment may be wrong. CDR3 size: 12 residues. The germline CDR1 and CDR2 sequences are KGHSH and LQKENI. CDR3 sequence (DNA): TGTGCCAGCCCAATTACGACATACGAGCAGTACTTC. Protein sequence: CASPITTYEQYF.

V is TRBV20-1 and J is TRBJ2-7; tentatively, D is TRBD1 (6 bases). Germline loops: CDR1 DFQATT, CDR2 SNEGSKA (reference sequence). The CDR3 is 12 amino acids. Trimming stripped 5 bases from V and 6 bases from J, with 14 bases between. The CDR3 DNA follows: TGCAGTGCTGGCGGATCCAGGGGCGAGCAGTACTTC. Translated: CSAGGSRGEQYF.

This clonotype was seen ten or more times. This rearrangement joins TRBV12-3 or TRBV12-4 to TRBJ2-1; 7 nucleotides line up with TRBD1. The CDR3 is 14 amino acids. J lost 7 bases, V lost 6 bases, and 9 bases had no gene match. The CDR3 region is CASSSLGTANEQFF. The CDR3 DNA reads TGTGCCAGCAGCTCCCTCGGGACAGCTAATGAGCAGTTCTTC.

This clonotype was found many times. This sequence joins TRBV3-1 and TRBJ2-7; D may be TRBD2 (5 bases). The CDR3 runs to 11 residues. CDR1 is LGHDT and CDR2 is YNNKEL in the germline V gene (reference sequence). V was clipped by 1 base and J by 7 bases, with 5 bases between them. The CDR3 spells CASSQGGEQYF. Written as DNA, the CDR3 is TGTGCCAGCAGCCAAGGCGGGGAGCAGTACTTC.

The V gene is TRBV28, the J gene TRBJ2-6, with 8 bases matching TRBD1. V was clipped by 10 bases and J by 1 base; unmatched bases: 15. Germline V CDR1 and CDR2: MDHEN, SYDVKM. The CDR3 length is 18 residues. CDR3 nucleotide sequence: TGTGCCATCAGGAACTCCGGGACAGGAGTATCTGGGGCCAACGTCCTGACTTTC. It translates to CAIRNSGTGVSGANVLTF.